This T cell receptor (beta chain) was recorded in a study of blood T cell repertoires in COVID-19. The method was immunoSEQ multiplex PCR; TCRdb's version includes in-frame clones alone and lacks a portion of them. The sample has about 160,000 clones, approximately 80% seen once. CDR3 length: 15 residues. In germline, CDR1 is SGHTA, CDR2 FQGNSA. V was cut by 4 bases and J by 5 bases, with 15 bases left in between. The chain uses TRBV7-2 and TRBJ1-3; D possibly corresponds to TRBD1 (5 bases). The sequenced sample consisted of PBMCs or T cells enriched from blood (not recorded which). The sequence was obtained from a man in his forties or fifties who had recovered from COVID-19. The DNA of the CDR3 is TGTGCCAGCAGCTCAAGGCGGCAGGGTAGAAACACCATATATTTT. Translating it yields CASSSRRQGRNTIYF.